A single sample gave rise to the 10 T cell receptor beta chains below, sequenced in a study of T cell changes during pregnancy in multiple sclerosis (dated by TCRdb to between 2017 and 2020). Libraries were built with the immunoSEQ multiplex PCR assay. What TCRdb holds here is the immuneACCESS table cut down to in-frame rearrangements. Part of the clones is not present; checked against another copy, under half of the missing clones reflect an unresolved V gene, and the others are unexplained. The sample data list roughly 97,000 clones, and over 75% of these were observed just once. The ten biggest clones cover approximately 0.8% of the sample. The sample consisted of peripheral blood, taken in the second trimester of pregnancy. These receptors came from a female donor in good health, enrolled as a control in a pregnancy study.

The chain employs TRBV18 and TRBJ1-1; TRBD1 agrees at 7 bases. This CDR3 is 14 amino acids long. Per germline, CDR1 KGHSH and CDR2 LQKENI. V lost 3 bases, J lost 3 bases, and 4 bases stayed unmatched. The CDR3 bases are TGTGCCAGCTCACCCTTTGACAGGGACACTGAAGCTTTCTTT. Amino acids: CASSPFDRDTEAFF. Variable domain in full (rest from reference TRBV18 and TRBJ1-1): NAGVMQNPRHLVRRRGQEARLRCSPMKGHSHVYWYRQLPEEGLKFMVYLQKENIIDESGMPKERFSAEFPKEGPSILRIQQVVRGDSAAYFCASSPFDRDTEAFFGQGTRLTVV.

The chain combines TRBV1 with TRBJ2-1; the table's D call, TRBD2, has no DNA check behind it. TRBV1 has pseudogene status. CDR3 size: 15 residues. In DNA, the CDR3 is TGCACCAGCAGCCAAGGTCTCGGGAAATACAATGAGCAGTTCTTC. Its protein is CTSSQGLGKYNEQFF.

This clone has a single count. This chain links TRBV14 with TRBJ1-6; D gene unclear. With 0 bases removed from V and 8 bases from J, the gap between germline ends came to 11 bases. Germline CDR1 is SGHDN and CDR2 is FVKESK. The CDR3 is 15 residues long. This CDR3 is CASSQDFRWDSPLHF. CDR3 bases: TGTGCCAGCAGCCAAGATTTCAGGTGGGATTCACCCCTCCACTTT.

This chain links TRBV9 with TRBJ2-4, with 8 positions matching TRBD2. Germline assignment: CDR1 SGDLS and CDR2 YYNGEE. The CDR3 sequence is 16 residues long. V shed 0 bases, J shed 9 bases, and the junction held 11 bases outside the gene matches. The CDR3 DNA is TGTGCCAGCAGCGTAGCTACAGCGGGAGCGGGCGGCATTCAGTACTTC. This encodes CASSVATAGAGGIQYF.

The CDR3 is CASTTRRDGSYEQYF. CDR3 bases: TGTGCCAGCACCACAAGGCGGGACGGCAGCTACGAGCAGTACTTC. V and J are TRBV6-5 and TRBJ2-7, with a possible D match to TRBD2 (6 bases). The CDR3 has 15 amino acids. V gave up 7 bases and J gave up 3 bases, with 19 bases separating them. Germline V gene lookup returns CDR1 MNHEY and CDR2 SVGAGI.

The chain joins TRBV20-1 to TRBJ1-2, with D possibly TRBD1 on 5 matching bases. The CDR3 spans 11 residues. In germline, CDR1 is DFQATT, CDR2 SNEGSKA (reference sequence). V lost 3 bases to trimming and J lost 14 bases, with 16 bases between them. The CDR3 DNA reads TGCAGTGCTAGCCGGCAGGGTCAAAGAACCTTC. Translated: CSASRQGQRTF.

The rearrangement links TRBV18 to TRBJ2-1, with 9 bases lining up with TRBD2. V was clipped by 0 bases and J by 6 bases; unmatched bases: 9. CDR3 size: 17 residues. Germline loops: CDR1 KGHSH, CDR2 LQKENI. The CDR3: CASSPPLGGGEANEQFF. As DNA, the CDR3 is TGTGCCAGCTCACCACCTCTCGGCGGGGGGGAAGCCAATGAGCAGTTCTTC.

The rearrangement uses TRBV19 and TRBJ1-1, with a tentative D call TRBD1 (5 bases). V was pared by 5 bases and J by 4 bases, with 11 bases between. The CDR3 length is 13 residues. Germline lookup yields CDR1 LNHDA and CDR2 SQIVND (reference sequence). In nucleotides, the CDR3 is TGTGCCAGTAGTCTCAGGGTAAGCACTGAAGCTTTCTTT. This codes for CASSLRVSTEAFF.

A word on this clone: Compared with germline, one end of the junction differs, possibly owing to a read error. Other DNA variants within this sample encode the same CDR3. The chain is built from TRBV7-2 and TRBJ2-3, with 12 bases matching TRBD2. The CDR3 runs 15 residues. Germline assignment: CDR1 SGHTA and CDR2 FQGNSA. The CDR3 DNA reads as TGTGCCAGCAGCCTAGCGGGAGGGTACACAGATACGCAGTATTTT. Residues: CASSLAGGYTDTQYF. Drawing the rest from reference TRBV7-2 and TRBJ2-3, the complete variable domain is GAGVSQSPSNKVTEKGKDVELRCDPISGHTALYWYRQSLGQGLEFLIYFQGNSAPDKSGLPSDRFSAERTGGSVSTLTIQRTQQEDSAVYLCASSLAGGYTDTQYFGPGTRLTVL.

The chain links TRBV6-6 to TRBJ2-1, with TRBD2 as a possible D gene (7 bases). Germline CDR1 reads MNHNY; CDR2 reads SVGAGI (reference sequence). Between the trimmed V and J ends, which lost 0 bases and 6 bases, there was a span of 9 bases. The length of the CDR3 is 14 residues. In nucleotides, the CDR3 is TGTGCCAGCAGTTACTCGAGGGGGGGCAATGAGCAGTTCTTC. It encodes CASSYSRGGNEQFF.